This TCR beta chain was documented in a study of metastatic and nonmetastatic thyroid tumors. Looking at the study overall: A comparison of repertoires was made across blood and tumor or nodule tissue from malignant and benign thyroid patients. Study conclusions and caveats: Relative to benign nodules, malignant thyroid tumors were reportedly characterized by significantly elevated TCR beta diversity in blood and tumor.

As to this clone: Its matching antigen is unknown.

The CDR3 has 11 residues. From germline, CDR1 is GTSNPN and CDR2 SVGIG (reference sequence). Trimming cost V 5 bases and J 6 bases; bases outside gene matches: 3. Authors' analysis steps: Researchers built a distant-metastasis classifier for papillary thyroid cancer that drew on CDR3 differences across clinicopathological groups. Through MiXCR, TCRdb re-clonotyped the PCR reads. The V and J calls come from TCRdb's annotation, not from the publication. The repertoire has 72,000 or so clones, roughly 18% of them found once; the top ten carry around 13%. Every patient underwent thyroid surgery untreated.

Sequenced: blood. The clonotype originates from a female donor with papillary thyroid cancer or a benign thyroid nodule (not recorded which). Some clones in this sample may be carry-over from other donors' samples. The rearrangement links TRBV30 to TRBJ2-7, with 8 positions matching TRBD1. The CDR3 sequence is CAWGQGGEQYF. The CDR3 DNA reads as TGTGCCTGGGGACAGGGTGGCGAGCAGTACTTC.